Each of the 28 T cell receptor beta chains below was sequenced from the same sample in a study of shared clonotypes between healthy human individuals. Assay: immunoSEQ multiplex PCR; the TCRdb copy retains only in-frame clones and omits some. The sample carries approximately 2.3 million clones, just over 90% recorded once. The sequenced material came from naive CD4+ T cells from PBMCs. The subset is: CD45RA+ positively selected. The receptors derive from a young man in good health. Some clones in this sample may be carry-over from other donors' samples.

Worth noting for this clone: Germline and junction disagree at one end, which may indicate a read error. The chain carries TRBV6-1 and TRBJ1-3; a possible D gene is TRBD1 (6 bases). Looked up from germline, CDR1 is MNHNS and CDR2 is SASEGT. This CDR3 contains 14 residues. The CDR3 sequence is CASRPTGIGNAIYF. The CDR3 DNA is TGTGCCAGCAGACCAACAGGGATCGGAAACGCCATATATTTT.

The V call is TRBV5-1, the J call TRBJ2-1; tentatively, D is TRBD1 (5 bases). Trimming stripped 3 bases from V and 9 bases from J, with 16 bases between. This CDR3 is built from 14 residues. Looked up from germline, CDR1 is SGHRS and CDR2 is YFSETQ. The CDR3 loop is CASSSGRVDPEQFF. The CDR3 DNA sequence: TGCGCCAGCAGCTCCGGCAGGGTAGACCCTGAGCAGTTCTTC.

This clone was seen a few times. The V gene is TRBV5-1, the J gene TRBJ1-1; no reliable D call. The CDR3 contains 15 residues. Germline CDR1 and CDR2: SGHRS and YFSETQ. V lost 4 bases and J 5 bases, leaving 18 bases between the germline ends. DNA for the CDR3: TGCGCCAGCAGCCAAGGACTCATTACGGGGACTGAAGCTTTCTTT. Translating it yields CASSQGLITGTEAFF.

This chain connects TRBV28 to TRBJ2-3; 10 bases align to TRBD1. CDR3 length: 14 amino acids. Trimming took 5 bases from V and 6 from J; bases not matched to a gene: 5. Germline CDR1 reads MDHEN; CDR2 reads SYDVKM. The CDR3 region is CASSRTGGADTQYF. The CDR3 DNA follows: TGTGCCAGCAGTCGGACAGGGGGAGCGGATACGCAGTATTTT.

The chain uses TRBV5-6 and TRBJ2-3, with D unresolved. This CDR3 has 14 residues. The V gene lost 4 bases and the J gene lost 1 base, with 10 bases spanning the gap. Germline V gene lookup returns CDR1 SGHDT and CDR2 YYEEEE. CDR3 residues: CASSPRRGTDTQYF. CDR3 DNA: TGTGCCAGCAGCCCCCGACGGGGCACAGATACGCAGTATTTT.

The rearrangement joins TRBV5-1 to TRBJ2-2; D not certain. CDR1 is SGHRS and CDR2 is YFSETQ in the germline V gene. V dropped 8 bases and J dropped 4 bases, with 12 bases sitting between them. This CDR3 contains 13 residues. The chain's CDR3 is CASGVRGTGELFF. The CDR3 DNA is TGCGCCAGTGGGGTCCGCGGCACCGGGGAGCTGTTTTTT.

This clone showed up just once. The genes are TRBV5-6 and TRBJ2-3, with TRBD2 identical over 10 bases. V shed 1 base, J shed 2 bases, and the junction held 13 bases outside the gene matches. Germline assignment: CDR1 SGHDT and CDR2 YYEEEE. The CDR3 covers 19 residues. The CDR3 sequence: CASSLMGLASPRVTDTQYF. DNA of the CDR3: TGTGCCAGCAGCTTGATGGGACTAGCGAGCCCTCGGGTCACAGATACGCAGTATTTT.

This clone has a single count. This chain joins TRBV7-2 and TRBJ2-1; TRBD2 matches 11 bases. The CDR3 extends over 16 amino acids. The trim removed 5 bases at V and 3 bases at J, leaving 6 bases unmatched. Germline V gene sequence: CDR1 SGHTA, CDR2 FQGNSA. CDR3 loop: CASSLLGTSGYNEQFF. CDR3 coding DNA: TGTGCCAGCAGCCTACTTGGGACTAGCGGCTACAATGAGCAGTTCTTC. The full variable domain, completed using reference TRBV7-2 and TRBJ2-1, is GAGVSQSPSNKVTEKGKDVELRCDPISGHTALYWYRQSLGQGLEFLIYFQGNSAPDKSGLPSDRFSAERTGGSVSTLTIQRTQQEDSAVYLCASSLLGTSGYNEQFFGPGTRLTVL.

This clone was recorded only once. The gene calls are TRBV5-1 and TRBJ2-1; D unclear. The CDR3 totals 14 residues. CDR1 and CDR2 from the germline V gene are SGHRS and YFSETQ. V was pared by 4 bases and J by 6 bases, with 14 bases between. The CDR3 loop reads CASSREEMSNEQFF. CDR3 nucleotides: TGCGCCAGCAGCAGAGAGGAGATGAGCAATGAGCAGTTCTTC.

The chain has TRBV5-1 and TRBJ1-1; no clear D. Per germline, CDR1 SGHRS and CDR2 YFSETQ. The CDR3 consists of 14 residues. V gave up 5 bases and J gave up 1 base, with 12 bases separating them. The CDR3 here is CASRSAVPNTEAFF. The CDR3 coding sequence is TGCGCCAGCAGGTCGGCGGTACCGAACACTGAAGCTTTCTTT.

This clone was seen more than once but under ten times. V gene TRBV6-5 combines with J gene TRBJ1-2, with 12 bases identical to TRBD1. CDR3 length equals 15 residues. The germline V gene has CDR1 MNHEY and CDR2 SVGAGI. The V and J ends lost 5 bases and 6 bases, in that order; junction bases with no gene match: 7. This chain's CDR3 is CASSAPGQGANGYTF. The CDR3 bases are TGTGCCAGCAGTGCTCCGGGACAGGGGGCAAATGGCTACACCTTC.

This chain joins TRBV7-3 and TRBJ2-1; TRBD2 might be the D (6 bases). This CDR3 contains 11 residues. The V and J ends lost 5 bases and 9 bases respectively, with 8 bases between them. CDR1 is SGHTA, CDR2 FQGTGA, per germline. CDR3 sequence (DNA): TGTGCCAGCAGCGCGGGGAGTGAGCAGTTCTTC. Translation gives CASSAGSEQFF.

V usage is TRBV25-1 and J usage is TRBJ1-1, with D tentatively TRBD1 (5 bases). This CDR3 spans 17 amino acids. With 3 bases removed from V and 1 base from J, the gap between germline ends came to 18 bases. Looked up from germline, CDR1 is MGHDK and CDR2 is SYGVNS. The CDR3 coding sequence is TGTGCCAGCAGTGACCACTACGGGGCAGGGAGGAACACTGAAGCTTTCTTT. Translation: CASSDHYGAGRNTEAFF. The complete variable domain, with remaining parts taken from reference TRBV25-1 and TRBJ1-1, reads EADIYQTPRYLVIGTGKKITLECSQTMGHDKMYWYQQDPGMELHLIHYSYGVNSTEKGDLSSESTVSRIRTEHFPLTLESARPSHTSQYLCASSDHYGAGRNTEAFFGQGTRLTVV.

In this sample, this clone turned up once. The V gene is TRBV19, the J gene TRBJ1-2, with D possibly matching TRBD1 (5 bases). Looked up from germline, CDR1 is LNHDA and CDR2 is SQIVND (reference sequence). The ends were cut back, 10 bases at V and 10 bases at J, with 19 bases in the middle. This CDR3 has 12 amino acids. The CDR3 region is CATRRSRDDYTF. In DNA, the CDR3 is TGTGCCACCAGAAGGTCCAGGGACGACTACACCTTC.

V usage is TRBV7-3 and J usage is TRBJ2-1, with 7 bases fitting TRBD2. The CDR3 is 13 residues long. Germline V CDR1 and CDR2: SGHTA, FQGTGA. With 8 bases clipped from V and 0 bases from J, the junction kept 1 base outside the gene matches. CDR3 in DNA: TGTGCCAGCGGGAGGGACTCCTACAATGAGCAGTTCTTC. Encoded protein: CASGRDSYNEQFF.

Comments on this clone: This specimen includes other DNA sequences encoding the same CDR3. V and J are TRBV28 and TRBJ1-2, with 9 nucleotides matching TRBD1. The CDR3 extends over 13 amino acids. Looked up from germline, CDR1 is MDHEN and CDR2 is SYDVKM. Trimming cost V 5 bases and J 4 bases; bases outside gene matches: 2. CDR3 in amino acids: CASSPTGGYGYTF. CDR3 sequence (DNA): TGTGCCAGCAGTCCGACAGGGGGCTATGGCTACACCTTC.

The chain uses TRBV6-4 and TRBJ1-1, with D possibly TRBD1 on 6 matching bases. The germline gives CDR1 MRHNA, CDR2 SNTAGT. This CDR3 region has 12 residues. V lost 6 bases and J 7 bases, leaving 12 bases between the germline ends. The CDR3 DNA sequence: TGTGCCAGCAGACAACGAGGGGGTGAAGCTTTCTTT. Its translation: CASRQRGGEAFF.

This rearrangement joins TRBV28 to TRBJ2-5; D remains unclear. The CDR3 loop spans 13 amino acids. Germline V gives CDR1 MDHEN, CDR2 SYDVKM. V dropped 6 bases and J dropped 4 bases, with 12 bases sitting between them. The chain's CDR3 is CASRKGSLETQYF. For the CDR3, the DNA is TGTGCCAGCAGAAAAGGGTCTTTAGAGACCCAGTACTTC.

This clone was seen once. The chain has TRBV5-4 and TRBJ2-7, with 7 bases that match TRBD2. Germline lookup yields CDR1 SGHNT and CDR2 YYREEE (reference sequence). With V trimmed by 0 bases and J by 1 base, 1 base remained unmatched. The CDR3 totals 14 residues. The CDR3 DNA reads TGTGCCAGCAGCTTGGGGCGGGGGTCCTACGAGCAGTACTTC. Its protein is CASSLGRGSYEQYF. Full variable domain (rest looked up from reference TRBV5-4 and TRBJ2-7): ETGVTQSPTHLIKTRGQQVTLRCSSQSGHNTVSWYQQALGQGPQFIFQYYREEENGRGNFPPRFSGLQFPNYSSELNVNALELDDSALYLCASSLGRGSYEQYFGPGTRLTVT.

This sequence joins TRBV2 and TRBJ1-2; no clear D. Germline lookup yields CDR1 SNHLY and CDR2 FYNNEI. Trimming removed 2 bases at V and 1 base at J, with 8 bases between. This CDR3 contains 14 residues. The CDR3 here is CASSEWDLNYGYTF. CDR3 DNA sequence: TGTGCCAGCAGTGAATGGGATCTTAACTATGGCTACACCTTC.

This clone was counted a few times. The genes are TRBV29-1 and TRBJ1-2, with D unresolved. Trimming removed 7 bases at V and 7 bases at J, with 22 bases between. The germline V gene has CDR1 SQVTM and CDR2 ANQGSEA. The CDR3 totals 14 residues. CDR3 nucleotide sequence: TGCAGCGCCGATACCCCTGGCGGGGTTGGTGGCTACACCTTC. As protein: CSADTPGGVGGYTF.

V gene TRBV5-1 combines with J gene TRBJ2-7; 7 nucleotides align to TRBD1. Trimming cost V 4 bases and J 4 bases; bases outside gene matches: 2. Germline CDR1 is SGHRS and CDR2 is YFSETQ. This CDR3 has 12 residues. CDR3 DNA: TGCGCCAGCAGCAGGGGACAGTACGAGCAGTACTTC. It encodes CASSRGQYEQYF.

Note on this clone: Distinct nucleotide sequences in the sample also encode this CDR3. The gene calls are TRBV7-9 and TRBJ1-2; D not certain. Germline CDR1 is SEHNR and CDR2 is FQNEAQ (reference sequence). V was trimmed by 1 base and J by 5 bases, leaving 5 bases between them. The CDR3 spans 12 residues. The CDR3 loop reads CASSLEGYGYTF. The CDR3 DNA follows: TGTGCCAGCAGCTTAGAAGGTTATGGCTACACCTTC.

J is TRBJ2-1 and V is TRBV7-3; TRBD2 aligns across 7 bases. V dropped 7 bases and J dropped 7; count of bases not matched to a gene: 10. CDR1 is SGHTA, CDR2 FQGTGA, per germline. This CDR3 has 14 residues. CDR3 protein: CASKPGRASNEQFF. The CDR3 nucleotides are TGTGCCAGCAAACCAGGGAGGGCCTCTAATGAGCAGTTCTTC.

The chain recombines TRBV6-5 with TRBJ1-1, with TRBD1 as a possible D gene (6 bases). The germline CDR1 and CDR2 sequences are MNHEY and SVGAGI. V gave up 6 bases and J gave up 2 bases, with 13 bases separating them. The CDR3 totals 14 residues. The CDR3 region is CASRPRTANTEAFF. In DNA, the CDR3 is TGTGCCAGCAGACCCCGGACAGCTAACACTGAAGCTTTCTTT.

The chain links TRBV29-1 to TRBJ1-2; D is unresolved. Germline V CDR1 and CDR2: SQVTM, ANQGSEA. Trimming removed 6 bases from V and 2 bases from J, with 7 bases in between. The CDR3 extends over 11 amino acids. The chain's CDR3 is CSVGKNYGYTF. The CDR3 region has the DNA TGCAGCGTGGGGAAGAACTATGGCTACACCTTC.

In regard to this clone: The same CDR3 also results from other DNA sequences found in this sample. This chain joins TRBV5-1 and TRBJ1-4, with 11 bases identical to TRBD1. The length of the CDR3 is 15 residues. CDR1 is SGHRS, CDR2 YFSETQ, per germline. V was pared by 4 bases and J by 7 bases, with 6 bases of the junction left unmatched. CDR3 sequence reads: CASSLEGTGGEKLFF. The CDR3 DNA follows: TGCGCCAGCAGCCTGGAGGGGACAGGGGGTGAAAAACTGTTTTTT.

CDR3 sequence (DNA): TGCGCCAGCAGTGACTCCCGGGCCAGATGGGCAGATACGCAGTATTTT. It specifies CASSDSRARWADTQYF. The gene calls are TRBV10-2 and TRBJ2-3; the D is unclear. Germline-derived CDR1 and CDR2 are WSHSY and SAAADI. The CDR3 extends over 16 amino acids. V was pared by 3 bases and J by 4 bases, with 17 bases between.